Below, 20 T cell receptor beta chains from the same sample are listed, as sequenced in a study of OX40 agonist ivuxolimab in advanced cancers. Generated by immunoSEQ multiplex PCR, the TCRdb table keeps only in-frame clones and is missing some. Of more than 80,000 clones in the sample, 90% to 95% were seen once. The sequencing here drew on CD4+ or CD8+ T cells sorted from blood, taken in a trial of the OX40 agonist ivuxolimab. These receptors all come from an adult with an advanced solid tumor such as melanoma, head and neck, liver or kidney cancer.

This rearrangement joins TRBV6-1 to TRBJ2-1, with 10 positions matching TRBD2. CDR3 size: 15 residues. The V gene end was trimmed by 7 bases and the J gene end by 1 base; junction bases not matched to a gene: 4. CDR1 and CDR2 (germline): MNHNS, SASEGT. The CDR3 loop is CASNPSGGSYNEQFF. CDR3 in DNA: TGTGCCAGCAACCCTAGCGGGGGATCCTACAATGAGCAGTTCTTC.

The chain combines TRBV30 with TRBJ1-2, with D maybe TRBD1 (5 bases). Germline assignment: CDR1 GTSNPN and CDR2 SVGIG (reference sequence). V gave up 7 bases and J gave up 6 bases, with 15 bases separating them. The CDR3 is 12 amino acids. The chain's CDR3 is CAYITGGDGYTF. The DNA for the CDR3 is TGTGCCTATATAACAGGCGGGGATGGCTACACCTTC.

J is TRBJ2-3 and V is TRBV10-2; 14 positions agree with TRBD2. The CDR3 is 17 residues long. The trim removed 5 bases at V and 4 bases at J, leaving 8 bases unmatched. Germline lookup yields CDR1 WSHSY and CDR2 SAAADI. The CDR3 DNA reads TGCGCCAGCAGTAAGACTAGCGGGGGGGCCGGTCCAGATACGCAGTATTTT. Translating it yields CASSKTSGGAGPDTQYF.

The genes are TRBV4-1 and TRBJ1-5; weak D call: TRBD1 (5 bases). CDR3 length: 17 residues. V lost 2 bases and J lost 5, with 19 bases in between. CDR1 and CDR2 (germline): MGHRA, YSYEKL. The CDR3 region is CASSQFSGREKDQPQHF. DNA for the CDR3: TGCGCCAGCAGCCAATTTTCCGGCAGGGAAAAAGATCAGCCCCAGCATTTT.

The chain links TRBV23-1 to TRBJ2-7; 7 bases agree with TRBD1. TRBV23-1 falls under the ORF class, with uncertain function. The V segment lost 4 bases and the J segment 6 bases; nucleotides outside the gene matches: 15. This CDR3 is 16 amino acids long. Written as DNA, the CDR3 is TGCGCCAGCAGTCGCCTAAAAAGACAGGGTCTTCGCGAGCAGTACTTC. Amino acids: CASSRLKRQGLREQYF.

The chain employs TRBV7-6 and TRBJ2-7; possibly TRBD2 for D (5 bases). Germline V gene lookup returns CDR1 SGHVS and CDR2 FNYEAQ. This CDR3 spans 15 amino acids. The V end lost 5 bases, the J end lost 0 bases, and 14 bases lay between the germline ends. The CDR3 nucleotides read TGTGCCAGCAGCCCAAACGGACTCGACTCCTACGAGCAGTACTTC. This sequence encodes CASSPNGLDSYEQYF.

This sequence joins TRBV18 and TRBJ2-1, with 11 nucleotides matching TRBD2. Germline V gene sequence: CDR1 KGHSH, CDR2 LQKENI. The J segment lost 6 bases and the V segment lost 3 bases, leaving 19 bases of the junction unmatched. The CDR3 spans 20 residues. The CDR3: CASSPYIQGTSGRPTNEQFF. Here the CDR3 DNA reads TGTGCCAGCTCACCGTACATACAGGGGACTAGCGGACGACCAACCAATGAGCAGTTCTTC.

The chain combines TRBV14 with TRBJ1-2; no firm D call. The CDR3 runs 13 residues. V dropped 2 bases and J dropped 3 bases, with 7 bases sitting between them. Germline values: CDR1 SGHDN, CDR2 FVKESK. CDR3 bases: TGTGCCAGCAGCCAATCGCTAGACTATGGCTACACCTTC. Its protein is CASSQSLDYGYTF.

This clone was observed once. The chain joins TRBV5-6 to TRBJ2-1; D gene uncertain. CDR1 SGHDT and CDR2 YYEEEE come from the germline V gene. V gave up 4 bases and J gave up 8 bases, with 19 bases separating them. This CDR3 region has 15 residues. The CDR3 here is CASSTTAVPVHEQFF. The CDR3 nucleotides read TGTGCCAGCAGCACTACGGCAGTCCCTGTCCATGAGCAGTTCTTC.

DNA for the CDR3: TGTGCCAGCAGTTTTTTTGTTGGGGAGCTGTTTTTT. Amino acid sequence: CASSFFVGELFF. The chain joins TRBV28 to TRBJ2-2; D is undetermined. From germline, CDR1 is MDHEN and CDR2 SYDVKM. Between the trimmed V and J ends, which lost 3 bases and 8 bases, there was a span of 7 bases. The CDR3 extends over 12 amino acids.

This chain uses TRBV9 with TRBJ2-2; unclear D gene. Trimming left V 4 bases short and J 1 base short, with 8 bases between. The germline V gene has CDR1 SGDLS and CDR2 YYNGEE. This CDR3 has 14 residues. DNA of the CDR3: TGTGCCAGCAGCCCCTACGGGAACACCGGGGAGCTGTTTTTT. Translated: CASSPYGNTGELFF.

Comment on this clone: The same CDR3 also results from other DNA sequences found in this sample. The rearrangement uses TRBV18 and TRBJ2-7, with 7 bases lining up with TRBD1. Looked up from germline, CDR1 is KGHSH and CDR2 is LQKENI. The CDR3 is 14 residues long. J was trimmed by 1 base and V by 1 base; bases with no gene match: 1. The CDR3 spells CASSPRDSSYEQYF. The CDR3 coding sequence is TGTGCCAGCTCACCACGGGACAGTTCCTACGAGCAGTACTTC.

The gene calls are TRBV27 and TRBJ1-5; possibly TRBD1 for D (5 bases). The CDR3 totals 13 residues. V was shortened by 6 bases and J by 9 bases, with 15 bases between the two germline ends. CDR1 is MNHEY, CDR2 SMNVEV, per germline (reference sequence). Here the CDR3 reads CASSQVGGGPQHF. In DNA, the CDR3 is TGTGCCAGCAGCCAAGTGGGCGGGGGGCCCCAGCATTTT.

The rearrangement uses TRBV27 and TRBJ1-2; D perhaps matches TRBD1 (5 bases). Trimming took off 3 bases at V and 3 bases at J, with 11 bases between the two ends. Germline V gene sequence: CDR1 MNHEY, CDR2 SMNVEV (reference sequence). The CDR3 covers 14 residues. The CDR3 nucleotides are TGTGCCAGCAGTTTTCGGGGGGGTTACTATGGCTACACCTTC. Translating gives CASSFRGGYYGYTF.

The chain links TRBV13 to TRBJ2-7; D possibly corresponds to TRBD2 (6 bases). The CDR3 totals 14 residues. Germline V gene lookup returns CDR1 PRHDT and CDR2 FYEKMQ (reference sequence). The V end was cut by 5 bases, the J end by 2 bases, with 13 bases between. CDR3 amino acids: CASSPGLATYEQYF. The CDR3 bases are TGTGCCAGCAGCCCGGGCCTAGCGACCTACGAGCAGTACTTC.

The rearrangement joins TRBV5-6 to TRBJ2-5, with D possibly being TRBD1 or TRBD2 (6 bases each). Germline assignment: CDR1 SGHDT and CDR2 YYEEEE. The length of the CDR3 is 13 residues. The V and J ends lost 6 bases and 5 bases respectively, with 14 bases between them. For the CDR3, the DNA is TGTGCCAGCACCTCCGGGGGCCAGGAGACCCAGTACTTC. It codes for CASTSGGQETQYF.

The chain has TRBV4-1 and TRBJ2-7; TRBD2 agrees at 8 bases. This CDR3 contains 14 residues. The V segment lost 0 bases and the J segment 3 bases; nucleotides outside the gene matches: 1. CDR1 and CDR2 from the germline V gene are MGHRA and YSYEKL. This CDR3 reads CASSQELADYEQYF. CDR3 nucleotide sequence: TGCGCCAGCAGCCAAGAACTAGCGGACTACGAGCAGTACTTC.

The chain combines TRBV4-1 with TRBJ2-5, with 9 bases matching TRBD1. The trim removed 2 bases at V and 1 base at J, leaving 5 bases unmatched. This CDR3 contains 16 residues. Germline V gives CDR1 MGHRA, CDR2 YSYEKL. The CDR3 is CASSQFGDRAQETQYF. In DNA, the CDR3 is TGCGCCAGCAGCCAATTTGGGGACAGGGCCCAAGAGACCCAGTACTTC.

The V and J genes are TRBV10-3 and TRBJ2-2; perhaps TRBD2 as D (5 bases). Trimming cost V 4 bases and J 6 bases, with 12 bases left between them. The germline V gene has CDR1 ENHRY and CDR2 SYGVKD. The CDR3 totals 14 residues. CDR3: CAISGVAGAGELFF. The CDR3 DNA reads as TGTGCCATCAGTGGAGTGGCCGGGGCCGGGGAGCTGTTTTTT.

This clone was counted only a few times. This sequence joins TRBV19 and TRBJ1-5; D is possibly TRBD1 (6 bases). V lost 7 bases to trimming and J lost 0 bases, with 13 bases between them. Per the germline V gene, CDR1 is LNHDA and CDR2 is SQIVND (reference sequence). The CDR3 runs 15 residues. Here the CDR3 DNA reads TGTGCCAGTACCCCAACAGGGTATAGCAATCAGCCCCAGCATTTT. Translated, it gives CASTPTGYSNQPQHF.